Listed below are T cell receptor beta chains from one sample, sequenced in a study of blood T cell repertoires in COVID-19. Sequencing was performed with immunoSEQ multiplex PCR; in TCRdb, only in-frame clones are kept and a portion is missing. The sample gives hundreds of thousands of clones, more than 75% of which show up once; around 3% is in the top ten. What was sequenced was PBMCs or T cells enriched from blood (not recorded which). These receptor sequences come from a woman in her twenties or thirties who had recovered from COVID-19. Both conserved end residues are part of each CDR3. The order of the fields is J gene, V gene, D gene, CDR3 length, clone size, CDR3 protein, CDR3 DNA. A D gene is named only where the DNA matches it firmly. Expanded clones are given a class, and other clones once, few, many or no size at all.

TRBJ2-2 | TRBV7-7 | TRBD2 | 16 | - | CASSPTSGANTGELFF | TGTGCTAGCAGTCCAACTAGCGGGGCCAACACCGGGGAGCTGTTTTTT
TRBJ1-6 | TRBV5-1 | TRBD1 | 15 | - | CASSLEGAPLGALHF | TGCGCCAGCAGCTTAGAGGGGGCTCCCTTAGGGGCCCTCCACTTT
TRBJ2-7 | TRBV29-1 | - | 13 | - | CSVHLGRGYEQYF | TGCAGCGTCCACCTCGGTAGGGGCTACGAGCAGTACTTC
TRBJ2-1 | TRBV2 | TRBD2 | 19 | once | CASSKTTSPIETSYNEQFF | TGTGCCAGCAGCAAGACGACTAGCCCAATTGAAACGTCCTACAATGAGCAGTTCTTC
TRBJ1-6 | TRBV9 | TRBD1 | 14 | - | CASSVGDSQSPLHF | TGTGCCAGCAGCGTAGGGGACAGTCAATCACCCCTCCACTTT
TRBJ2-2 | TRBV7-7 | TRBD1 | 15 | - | CASSLGQGNTGELFF | TGTGCTAGCAGCTTGGGACAGGGCAACACCGGGGAGCTGTTTTTT
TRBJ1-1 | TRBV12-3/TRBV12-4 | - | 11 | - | CASSFSTEAFF | TGTGCCAGCAGTTTTAGCACTGAAGCTTTCTTT
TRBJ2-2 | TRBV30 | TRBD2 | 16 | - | CAWSVWPGTTTGELFF | TGTGCCTGGAGTGTCTGGCCCGGGACTACTACCGGGGAGCTGTTTTTT
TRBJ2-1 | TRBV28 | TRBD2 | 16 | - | CASSSPSGRSYNEQFF | TGTGCCAGCAGTTCTCCTAGCGGGAGATCGTACAATGAGCAGTTCTTC
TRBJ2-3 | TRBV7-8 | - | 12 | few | CASSPYTDTQYF | TGTGCCAGCAGCCCGTACACAGATACGCAGTATTTT
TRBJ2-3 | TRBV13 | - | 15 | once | CASSFERASTDTQYF | TGTGCCAGCAGCTTTGAGCGGGCTAGCACAGATACGCAGTATTTT
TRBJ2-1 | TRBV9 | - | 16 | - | CASSVSLASLDNEQFF | TGTGCCAGCAGCGTATCCCTAGCGTCACTAGACAATGAGCAGTTCTTC
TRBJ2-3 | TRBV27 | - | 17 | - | CASSLFLPREGTDTQYF | TGTGCCAGCAGTTTATTTCTCCCCAGGGAAGGAACAGATACGCAGTATTTT
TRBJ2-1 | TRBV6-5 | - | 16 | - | CASSYSQDNSYNEQFF | TGTGCCAGCAGTTACTCGCAGGACAACTCCTACAATGAGCAGTTCTTC
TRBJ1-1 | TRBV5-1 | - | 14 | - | CASSWRSGNTEAFF | TGCGCCAGCAGCTGGCGGTCGGGGAACACTGAAGCTTTCTTT
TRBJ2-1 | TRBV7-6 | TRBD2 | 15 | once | CASSFSGGAYNEQFF | TGTGCCAGCAGCTTTAGCGGGGGGGCCTACAATGAGCAGTTCTTC
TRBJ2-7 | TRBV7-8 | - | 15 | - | CASSPNSANSYEQYF | TGTGCCAGCAGCCCCAATAGCGCCAACTCCTACGAGCAGTACTTC
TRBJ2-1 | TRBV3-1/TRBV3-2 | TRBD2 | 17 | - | CASSQATSGGAPEEQFF | TGTGCCAGCAGCCAAGCGACTAGCGGGGGGGCCCCAGAGGAGCAGTTCTTC
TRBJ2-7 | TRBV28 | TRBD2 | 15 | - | CASSPWTSGDNEQYF | TGTGCCAGCAGTCCATGGACTAGCGGGGACAACGAGCAGTACTTC
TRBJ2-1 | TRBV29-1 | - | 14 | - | CSVEPREHYNEQFF | TGCAGCGTTGAACCTCGGGAACACTACAATGAGCAGTTCTTC
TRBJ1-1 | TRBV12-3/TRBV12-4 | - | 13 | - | CASSFSGWAEAFF | TGTGCCAGCAGTTTTTCAGGGTGGGCTGAAGCTTTCTTT
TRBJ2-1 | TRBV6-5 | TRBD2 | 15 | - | CASSYFAGGYNEQFF | TGTGCCAGCAGTTACTTTGCGGGAGGATACAATGAGCAGTTCTTC
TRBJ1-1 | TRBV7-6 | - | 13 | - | CASTGDLNTEAFF | TGTGCCAGCACCGGTGATCTGAACACTGAAGCTTTCTTT
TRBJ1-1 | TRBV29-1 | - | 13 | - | CSVAYSGNTEAFF | TGCAGCGTTGCTTACTCCGGGAACACTGAAGCTTTCTTT
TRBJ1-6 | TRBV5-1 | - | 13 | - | CASSLAGRSPLHF | TGCGCCAGCAGCTTGGCAGGGCGATCACCCCTCCACTTT
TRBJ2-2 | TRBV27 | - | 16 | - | CASSLLGTKNTGELFF | TGTGCCAGCAGTTTGTTAGGGACAAAGAACACCGGGGAGCTGTTTTTT
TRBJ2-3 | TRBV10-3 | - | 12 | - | CAISTSPDTQYF | TGTGCCATCAGTACATCACCAGATACGCAGTATTTT
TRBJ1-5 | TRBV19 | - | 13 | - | CASSIDLDQPQHF | TGTGCCAGTAGTATAGATCTCGATCAGCCCCAGCATTTT
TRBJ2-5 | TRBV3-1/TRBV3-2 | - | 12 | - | CASSHVQETQYF | TGTGCCAGCAGCCACGTACAAGAGACCCAGTACTTC
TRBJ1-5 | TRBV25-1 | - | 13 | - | CASRGTGDQPQHF | TGTGCCAGCAGGGGGACGGGGGATCAGCCCCAGCATTTT
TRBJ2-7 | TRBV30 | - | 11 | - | CASQVAYEQYF | TGTGCCTCACAGGTGGCCTACGAGCAGTACTTC
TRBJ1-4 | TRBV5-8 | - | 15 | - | CASISPGGSNEKLFF | TGTGCCAGCATATCGCCAGGAGGGAGTAATGAAAAACTGTTTTTT
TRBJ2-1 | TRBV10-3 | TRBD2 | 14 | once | CAISSSGGYNEQFF | TGTGCCATCAGTTCTAGCGGGGGGTACAATGAGCAGTTCTTC
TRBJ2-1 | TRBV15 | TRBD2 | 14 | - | CATRGLAALNEQFF | TGTGCCACCAGGGGACTAGCGGCATTAAATGAGCAGTTCTTC
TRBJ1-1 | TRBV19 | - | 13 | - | CASSMDTRTEAFF | TGTGCCAGTAGTATGGACACCCGTACTGAAGCTTTCTTT
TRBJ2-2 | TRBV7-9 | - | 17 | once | CASSSQFDRREPGELFF | TGTGCCAGCAGCTCGCAATTCGACAGGCGGGAGCCCGGGGAGCTGTTTTTT
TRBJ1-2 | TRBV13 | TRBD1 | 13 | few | CASSTQRGPGYTF | TGTGCCAGCAGCACCCAAAGGGGGCCCGGCTACACCTTC
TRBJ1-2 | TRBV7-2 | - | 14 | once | CASSPLGGLAGYTF | TGTGCCAGCAGCCCCCTAGGGGGTTTGGCTGGCTACACCTTC
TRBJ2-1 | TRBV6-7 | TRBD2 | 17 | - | CASSNTGLPRMYNEQFF | TGTGCCAGCAGTAACACGGGACTACCAAGGATGTACAATGAGCAGTTCTTC
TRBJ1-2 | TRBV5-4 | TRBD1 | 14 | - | CASSLKTGEYGYTF | TGTGCCAGCAGCCTGAAGACAGGGGAATATGGCTACACCTTC
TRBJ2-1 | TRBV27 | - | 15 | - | CASSLWGDSYNEQFF | TGTGCCAGCAGTTTGTGGGGCGACTCCTACAATGAGCAGTTCTTC
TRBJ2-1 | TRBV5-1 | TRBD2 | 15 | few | CASSSDGLAGGKEVF | TGCGCCAGCAGCTCGGACGGACTAGCGGGGGGGAAGGAAGTCTTC
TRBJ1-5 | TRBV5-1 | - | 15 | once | CASSLGGQVNQPQHF | TGCGCCAGCAGCTTGGGGGGACAAGTTAATCAGCCCCAGCATTTT
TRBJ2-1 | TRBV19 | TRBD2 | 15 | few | CASSISAGGWNEQFF | TGTGCCAGTAGTATCTCTGCGGGAGGGTGGAATGAGCAGTTCTTC
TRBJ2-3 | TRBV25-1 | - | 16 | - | CASSEYRGFNTDTQYF | TGTGCCAGCAGTGAGTACCGGGGTTTTAACACAGATACGCAGTATTTT
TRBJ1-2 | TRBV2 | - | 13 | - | CASSGGIPYGYTF | TGTGCCAGCAGTGGCGGGATTCCCTATGGCTACACCTTC
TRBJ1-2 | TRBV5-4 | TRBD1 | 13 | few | CASRQYTGGGYTF | TGTGCCAGCAGACAATATACAGGGGGGGGCTACACCTTC
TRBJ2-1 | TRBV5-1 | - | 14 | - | CASREGVGNNEQFF | TGCGCCAGCAGAGAGGGGGTCGGCAACAATGAGCAGTTCTTC
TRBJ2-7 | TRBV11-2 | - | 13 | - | CASTIGQGYEQYF | TGTGCCAGCACCATCGGCCAGGGGTACGAGCAGTACTTC
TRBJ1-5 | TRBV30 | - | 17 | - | CAWSVHTGGGGDQPQHF | TGTGCCTGGAGTGTACATACCGGCGGAGGCGGCGATCAGCCCCAGCATTTT
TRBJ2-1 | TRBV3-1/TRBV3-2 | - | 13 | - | CASSQDRWNEQFF | TGTGCCAGCAGCCAAGATAGATGGAATGAGCAGTTCTTC
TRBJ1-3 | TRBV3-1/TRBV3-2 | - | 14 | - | CASSPNYSGNTIYF | TGTGCCAGCAGCCCTAATTACTCTGGAAACACCATATATTTT